The rows below give T cell receptor beta chains drawn from one sample of a study of cytomegalovirus exposure and HLA in healthy donors. The table came from immunoSEQ multiplex PCR; TCRdb's copy has only in-frame clones and leaves some out. The repertoire holds approximately 130,000 clones, with 80% to 90% as singletons. Sequenced material: PBMCs. All receptors come from a woman under 40 in good health and CMV-seronegative. The CDR3 runs from the conserved cysteine through the conserved F or W. The D gene is left open where the match is weak. Rows may omit the clone size; those that give it use once, few, many or a size class.

TRBD2,TRBJ2-1,.,TRBV19,TGTGCCAGTAGACCTCTAGCGGGGGGTTACAATGAGCAGTTCTTC,CASRPLAGGYNEQFF
TRBD2,TRBJ2-7,.,TRBV19,TGTGCCAGTAGTATCGGGACTAGCGGGAGCCACGAGCAGTACTTC,CASSIGTSGSHEQYF
.,TRBJ1-6,.,TRBV6-5,TGTGCCAGCAACAGGAACTCCTATAATTCACCCCTCCACTTT,CASNRNSYNSPLHF
.,TRBJ1-1,few,TRBV5-1,TGCGCCAGCAGGGCCGAGACGGGGGGTTGGGAAACTGAAGCTTTCTTT,CASRAETGGWETEAFF
.,TRBJ2-5,.,TRBV7-9,TGTGCCAGCAGCTCGGAAGAGACCCAGTACTTC,CASSSEETQYF
TRBD1,TRBJ1-1,.,TRBV7-3,TGTGCCAGCAGCACAAGGACAGGGGGCGTCACTGAAGCTTTCTTT,CASSTRTGGVTEAFF
.,TRBJ1-4,.,TRBV7-2,TGTGCCAGCAGCCGTACCAGTGCTGAAAAACTGTTTTTT,CASSRTSAEKLFF
TRBD1,TRBJ1-5,once,TRBV2,TGTGCCAGCAGTACCCAACAGGGGCTGGGCAATCAGCCCCAGCATTTT,CASSTQQGLGNQPQHF
TRBD1,TRBJ1-5,once,TRBV15,TGTGCCACCACCACAGGGGTTCGTGGCAATCAGCCCCAGCATTTT,CATTTGVRGNQPQHF
TRBD1,TRBJ2-3,.,TRBV29-1,TGCAGCGTGAACAGGGGGCTATCTCCAGATACGCAGTATTTT,CSVNRGLSPDTQYF
.,TRBJ1-4,few,TRBV18,TGTGCCAGCTCCCGCGGGGTGGATGAAAAACTGTTTTTT,CASSRGVDEKLFF
.,TRBJ2-3,.,TRBV7-2,TGTGCCAGCAGCTTAGTCTTCCCAGATACGCAGTATTTT,CASSLVFPDTQYF
.,TRBJ2-7,.,TRBV2,TGTGCCAGCAGACTATCCAGCGCCACGCAGTACTTC,CASRLSSATQYF
TRBD1,TRBJ1-6,.,TRBV28,TGTGCCAGCAGTTTTATCCCGACAGGGTGGGCTGATTCACCCCTCCACTTT,CASSFIPTGWADSPLHF
TRBD1,TRBJ1-1,.,TRBV7-9,TGTGCCAGCAGCCCACATTTGGACAGGGCTAAGACTGAAGCTTTCTTT,CASSPHLDRAKTEAFF
.,TRBJ2-7,.,TRBV6-5,TGTGCCAGCAGGCTATACAGGTCTTCCTACGAGCAGTACTTC,CASRLYRSSYEQYF
.,TRBJ2-7,once,TRBV2,TGTGCCAGCAGTGAAACCCTTCCGGACGAGCAGTACTTC,CASSETLPDEQYF